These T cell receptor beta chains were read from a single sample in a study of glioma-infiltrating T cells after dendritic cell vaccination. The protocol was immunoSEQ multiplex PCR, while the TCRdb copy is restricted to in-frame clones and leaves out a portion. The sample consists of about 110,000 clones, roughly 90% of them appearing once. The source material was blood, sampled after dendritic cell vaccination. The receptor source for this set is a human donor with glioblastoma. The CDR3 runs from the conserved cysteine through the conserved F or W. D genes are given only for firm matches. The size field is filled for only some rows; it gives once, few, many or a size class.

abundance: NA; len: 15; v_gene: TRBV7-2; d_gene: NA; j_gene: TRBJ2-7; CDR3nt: TGTGCCAGCAGCTTAGGAGGCAGCGATACTTCCGAGCAGTACTTC; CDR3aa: CASSLGGSDTSEQYF
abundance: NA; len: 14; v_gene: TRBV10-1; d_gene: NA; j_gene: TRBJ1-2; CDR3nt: TGCGCCAGCCCCGACTATCCCAATCTCTATGGCTACACCTTC; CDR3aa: CASPDYPNLYGYTF
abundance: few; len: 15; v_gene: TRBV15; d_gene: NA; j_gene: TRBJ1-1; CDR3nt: TGTGCCACCAGCAGGGGAGGGCAGGGGAACACTGAAGCTTTCTTT; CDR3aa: CATSRGGQGNTEAFF
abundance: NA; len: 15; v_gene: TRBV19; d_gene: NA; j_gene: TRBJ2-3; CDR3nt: TGTGCCAGTAGGGGAGGATTCGCTACCACAGATACGCAGTATTTT; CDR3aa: CASRGGFATTDTQYF
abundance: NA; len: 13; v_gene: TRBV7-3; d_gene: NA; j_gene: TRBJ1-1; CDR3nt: TGTGCCAGCACCACAAGGGGTTTGGATCGAGCTTTCTTT; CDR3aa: CASTTRGLDRAFF
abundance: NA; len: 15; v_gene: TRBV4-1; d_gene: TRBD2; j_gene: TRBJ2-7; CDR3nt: TGCGCCAGCAAAAGAACTAGCGGGGACTTCCACGAGCAGTACTTC; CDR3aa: CASKRTSGDFHEQYF
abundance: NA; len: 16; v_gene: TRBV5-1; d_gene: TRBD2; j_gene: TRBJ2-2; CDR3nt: TGCGCCAGCAGCTCCGGACTAGCGGGCCGGACCGGGGAGCTGTTTTTT; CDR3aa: CASSSGLAGRTGELFF
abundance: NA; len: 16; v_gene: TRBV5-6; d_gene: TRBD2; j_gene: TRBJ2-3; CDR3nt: TGTGCCAGCAGCTTCCCAGGGCTAGCGGGAACAGATACGCAGTATTTT; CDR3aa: CASSFPGLAGTDTQYF
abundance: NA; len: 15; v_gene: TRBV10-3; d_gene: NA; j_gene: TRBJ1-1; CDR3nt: TGTGCCATCAGTGATCTGAAGGACCCAGGGCCTGAAGCTTTCTTT; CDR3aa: CAISDLKDPGPEAFF
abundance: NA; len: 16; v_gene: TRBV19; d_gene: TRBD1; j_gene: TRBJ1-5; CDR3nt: TGTGCCAGTAGTATAGGACAAGGGGGCGCGGTCCAGCCCCAGCATTTT; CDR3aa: CASSIGQGGAVQPQHF
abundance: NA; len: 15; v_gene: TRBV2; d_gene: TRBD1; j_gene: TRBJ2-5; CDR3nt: TGTGCCAGCAGTGAATCACAGGGGGGTGGAGAGACCCAGTACTTC; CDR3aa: CASSESQGGGETQYF
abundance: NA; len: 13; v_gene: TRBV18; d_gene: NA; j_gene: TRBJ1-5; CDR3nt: TGTGCCAGCTCACCGCAGGGTAATCAGCCCCAGCATTTT; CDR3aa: CASSPQGNQPQHF
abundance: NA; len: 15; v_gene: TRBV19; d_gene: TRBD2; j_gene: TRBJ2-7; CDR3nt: TGTGCCAGTAGTAGGGAGGGGAGCCCTGCCTACGAGCAGTACTTC; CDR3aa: CASSREGSPAYEQYF
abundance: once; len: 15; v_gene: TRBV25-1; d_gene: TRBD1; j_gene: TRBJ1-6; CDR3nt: TGTGCCAGCTCGGAAGCCGGGACAGTTAATTCACCCCTCCACTTT; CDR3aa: CASSEAGTVNSPLHF
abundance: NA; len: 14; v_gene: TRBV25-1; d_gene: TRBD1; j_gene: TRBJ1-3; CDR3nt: TGTGCCAGCGCCGGGACAGGGGTTGGAAACACCATATATTTT; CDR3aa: CASAGTGVGNTIYF
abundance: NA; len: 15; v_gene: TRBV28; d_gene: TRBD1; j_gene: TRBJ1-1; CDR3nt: TGTGCCAGCACTCGAGAGGGACAGGGACCCACTGAAGCTTTCTTT; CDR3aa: CASTREGQGPTEAFF
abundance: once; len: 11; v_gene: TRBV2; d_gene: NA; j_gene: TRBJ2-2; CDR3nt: TGTGCCAGCAGCGGTGTTGGGGAGCTGTTTTTT; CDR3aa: CASSGVGELFF
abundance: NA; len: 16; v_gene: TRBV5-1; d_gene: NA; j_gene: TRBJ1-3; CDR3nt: TGCGCCAGCAGCCCAACCGGGAGGGGTTCTGGAAACACCATATATTTT; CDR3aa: CASSPTGRGSGNTIYF
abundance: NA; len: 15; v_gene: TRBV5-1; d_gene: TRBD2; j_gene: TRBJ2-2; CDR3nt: TGCGCCAGCAGCTTATCTAGCGGGAGGACCGGGGAGCTGTTTTTT; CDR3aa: CASSLSSGRTGELFF
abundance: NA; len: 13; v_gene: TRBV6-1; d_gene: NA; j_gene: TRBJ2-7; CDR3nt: TGTGCCAGCAACCCAGGGGGGTTGGGCGAGCAGTACTTC; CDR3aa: CASNPGGLGEQYF
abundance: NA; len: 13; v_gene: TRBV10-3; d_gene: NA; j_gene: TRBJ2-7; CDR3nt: TGTGCCACCGCTAGCTTTAGCTCCTACGAGCAGTACTTC; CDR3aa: CATASFSSYEQYF
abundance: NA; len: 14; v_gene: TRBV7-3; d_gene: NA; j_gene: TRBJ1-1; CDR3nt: TGTGCCAGCAGCTTAGGTCCGGGGAACACTGAAGCTTTCTTT; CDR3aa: CASSLGPGNTEAFF
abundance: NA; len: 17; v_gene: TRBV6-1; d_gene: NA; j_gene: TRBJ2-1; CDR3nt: TGTGCCAGCAGTGAAGCAGAGAGGGGGTCGGTCTACAATGAGCAGTTCTTC; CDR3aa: CASSEAERGSVYNEQFF
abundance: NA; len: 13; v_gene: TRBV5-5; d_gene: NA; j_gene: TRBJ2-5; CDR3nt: TGTGCCAGCAGCTTCGGAGGACAAGAGACCCAGTACTTC; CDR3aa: CASSFGGQETQYF
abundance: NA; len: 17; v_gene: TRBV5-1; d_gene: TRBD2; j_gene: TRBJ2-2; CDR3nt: TGCGCCAGCAAATGGGGACTAGCGGGCCTTAACACCGGGGAGCTGTTTTTT; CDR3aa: CASKWGLAGLNTGELFF
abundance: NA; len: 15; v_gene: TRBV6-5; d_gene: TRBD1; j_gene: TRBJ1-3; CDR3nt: TGTGCCAGCAGCAAAGTACAGGGGGCGGGAAACACCATATATTTT; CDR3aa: CASSKVQGAGNTIYF
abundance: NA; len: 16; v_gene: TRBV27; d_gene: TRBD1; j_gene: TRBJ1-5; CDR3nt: TGTGCCAGCAGTCCGTCCCGGGACAGTCTAATCCAGCCCCAGCATTTT; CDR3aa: CASSPSRDSLIQPQHF
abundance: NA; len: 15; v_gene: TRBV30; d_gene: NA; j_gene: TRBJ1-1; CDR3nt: TGTGCCTGGAGCCTCCCCGGGGGGGTCCGCACTGAAGCTTTCTTT; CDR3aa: CAWSLPGGVRTEAFF
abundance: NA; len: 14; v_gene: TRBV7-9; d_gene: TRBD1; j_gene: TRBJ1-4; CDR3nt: TGTGCCAGCAGCCCGGACAGGGGGAGCGAAAAACTGTTTTTT; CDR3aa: CASSPDRGSEKLFF
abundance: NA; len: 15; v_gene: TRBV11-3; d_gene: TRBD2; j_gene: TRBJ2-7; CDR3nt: TGTGCCAGCAGCCCAGATAGCGGGAGAAATCACGAGCAGTACTTC; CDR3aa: CASSPDSGRNHEQYF
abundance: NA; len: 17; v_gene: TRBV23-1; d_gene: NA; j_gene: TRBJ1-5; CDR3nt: TGCGCCAGCAGTCAATTTACGGGACAACGTAGAAATCAGCCCCAGCATTTT; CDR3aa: CASSQFTGQRRNQPQHF
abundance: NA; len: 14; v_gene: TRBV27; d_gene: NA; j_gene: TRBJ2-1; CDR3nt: TGTGCCAGCAGTTGGACACCGCGGGGCAATGAGCAGTTCTTC; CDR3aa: CASSWTPRGNEQFF
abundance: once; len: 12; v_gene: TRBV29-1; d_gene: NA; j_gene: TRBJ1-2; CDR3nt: TGCAGCGTTGAAGAGGCCAGCTATGGCTACACCTTC; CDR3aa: CSVEEASYGYTF
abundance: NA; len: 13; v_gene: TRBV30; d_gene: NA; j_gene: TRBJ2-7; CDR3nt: TGTGCCTGGAGGACTTTAAGCCGGGGCGAGCAGTACTTC; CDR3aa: CAWRTLSRGEQYF
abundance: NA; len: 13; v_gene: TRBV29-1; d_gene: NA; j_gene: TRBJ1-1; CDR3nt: TGCAGCGTTTCGACCGGGAGAAACACTGAAGCTTTCTTT; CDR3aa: CSVSTGRNTEAFF
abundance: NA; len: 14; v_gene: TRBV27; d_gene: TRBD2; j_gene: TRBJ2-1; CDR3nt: TGTGCCAGCAGTTTTTGGTCGGGAGGTAATGAGCAGTTCTTC; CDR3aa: CASSFWSGGNEQFF
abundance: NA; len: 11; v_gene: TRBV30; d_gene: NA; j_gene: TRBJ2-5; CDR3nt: TGTGCCTGGAGTGTACTAGAGACCCAGTACTTC; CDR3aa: CAWSVLETQYF
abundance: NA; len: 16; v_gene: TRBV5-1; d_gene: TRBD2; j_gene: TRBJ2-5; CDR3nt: TGCGCCAGCAGCTCGGGGAGCGGGAGGGCACAAGAGACCCAGTACTTC; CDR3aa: CASSSGSGRAQETQYF
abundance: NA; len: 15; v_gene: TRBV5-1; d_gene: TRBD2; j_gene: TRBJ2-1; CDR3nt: TGCGCCAGCAGCTTGGAAGCGGGGGGCTACAATGAGCAGTTCTTC; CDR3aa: CASSLEAGGYNEQFF
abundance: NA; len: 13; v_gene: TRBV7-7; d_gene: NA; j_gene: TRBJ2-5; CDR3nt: TGTGCTAGCAGCCCCGGACAGCAAGAGACCCAGTACTTC; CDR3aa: CASSPGQQETQYF
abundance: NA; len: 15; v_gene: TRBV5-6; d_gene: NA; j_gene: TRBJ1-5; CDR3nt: TGTGCCAGCAGCTTGTGGGGGGGAAGCAATCAGCCCCAGCATTTT; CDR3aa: CASSLWGGSNQPQHF
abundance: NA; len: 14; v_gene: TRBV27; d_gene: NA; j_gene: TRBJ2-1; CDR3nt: TGTGCCAGCAGTTTGGGTCGTACCAGGGATGAGCAGTTCTTC; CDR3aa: CASSLGRTRDEQFF